A single sample gave rise to the 21 T cell receptor beta chains below, sequenced in a study of blood T cell repertoires in COVID-19 (dated by TCRdb to 2018 to 2020). Receptor amplification or capture employed the immunoSEQ multiplex PCR assay. TCRdb re-hosts the immuneACCESS table, in-frame sequences only. Its copies lack some clones; in the studies checked, an unresolved V gene accounts for under half of them, and the cause for the rest is not known. Across this sample there are around 270,000 clones, with about 87% seen only once. The leading ten clones occupy less than 3% of the sample. Material for sequencing was peripheral blood. These receptors were collected from a woman between 50 and 59 years old with acute or convalescent COVID-19.

This sequence joins TRBV28 and TRBJ1-3; the match to TRBD1 covers 7 bases. Germline CDR1 and CDR2: MDHEN and SYDVKM. Trimming removed 6 bases from V and 2 bases from J; junction bases left unmatched: 4. The CDR3 length is 14 residues. The DNA of the CDR3 is TGTGCCAGCAGGAACCAGGGGGCTGGAAACACCATATATTTT. This sequence encodes CASRNQGAGNTIYF.

V and J are TRBV30 and TRBJ2-2; 8 bases agree with TRBD2. The germline V gene has CDR1 GTSNPN and CDR2 SVGIG (reference sequence). The CDR3 extends over 17 amino acids. Trimming cost V 0 bases and J 0 bases; bases outside gene matches: 6. This chain's CDR3 is CAWSVQRGGTNTGELFF. The CDR3 nucleotides read TGTGCCTGGAGTGTACAACGGGGGGGGACGAACACCGGGGAGCTGTTTTTT. The whole variable domain, filled in from reference TRBV30 and TRBJ2-2, reads SQTIHQWPATLVQPVGSPLSLECTVEGTSNPNLYWYRQAAGRGLQLLFYSVGIGQISSEVPQNLSASRPQDRQFILSSKKLLLSDSGFYLCAWSVQRGGTNTGELFFGEGSRLTVL.

This clone has only one observation. The CDR3: CAWSVGDYSGELFF. The CDR3 coding sequence is TGTGCCTGGAGTGTAGGGGACTATTCCGGGGAGCTGTTTTTT. The V gene is TRBV30, the J gene TRBJ2-2; TRBD2 matches at 7 bases. Trimming took 0 bases from V and 6 from J; bases not matched to a gene: 4. The CDR3 is 14 residues long. Germline assignment: CDR1 GTSNPN and CDR2 SVGIG (reference sequence).

The rearrangement links TRBV9 to TRBJ2-5; 11 nucleotides align to TRBD2. The CDR3 covers 16 residues. V was pared by 0 bases and J by 2 bases, with 3 bases of the junction left unmatched. The germline CDR1 and CDR2 sequences are SGDLS and YYNGEE. The CDR3 DNA follows: TGTGCCAGCAGCGTAGATTCTAGCGGGAGGCAAGAGACCCAGTACTTC. It specifies CASSVDSSGRQETQYF. Full variable domain (missing parts from reference TRBV9 and TRBJ2-5): DSGVTQTPKHLITATGQRVTLRCSPRSGDLSVYWYQQSLDQGLQFLIQYYNGEERAKGNILERFSAQQFPDLHSELNLSSLELGDSALYFCASSVDSSGRQETQYFGPGTRLLVL.

CDR3 coding DNA: TGTGCCAGCAGCAAAAACAGGGTATCGAACACTGAAGCTTTCTTT. The encoded protein is CASSKNRVSNTEAFF. The chain recombines TRBV7-2 with TRBJ1-1; D is perhaps TRBD1 (6 bases). CDR1 and CDR2 from the germline V gene are SGHTA and FQGNSA. The ends were cut back, 5 bases at V and 1 base at J, with 14 bases in the middle. The CDR3 length is 15 residues.

The rearrangement joins TRBV12-3 or TRBV12-4 to TRBJ2-7, with D unresolved. The V and J ends lost 3 bases and 3 bases respectively, with 3 bases between them. The CDR3 is 11 residues long. CDR3 nucleotides: TGTGCCAGCAGTTTCCTCTACGAGCAGTACTTC. Translated, it gives CASSFLYEQYF.

The V and J genes are TRBV5-1 and TRBJ2-3, with 7 bases aligning to TRBD1. The CDR3 sequence is 13 residues long. Germline CDR1 SGHRS, CDR2 YFSETQ. V was pared by 5 bases and J by 9 bases, with 9 bases of the junction left unmatched. The CDR3 DNA reads TGCGCCAGCAGTCAGGACAGGATGGAAACGCAGTATTTT. It translates to CASSQDRMETQYF.

V and J are TRBV28 and TRBJ1-2; weak D call: TRBD1 (5 bases). CDR3 length equals 11 residues. Germline V gene sequence: CDR1 MDHEN, CDR2 SYDVKM. V was pared by 7 bases and J by 7 bases, with 10 bases between. Here the CDR3 DNA reads TGTGCCAGCACCGACAGAGGTGGCTACACCTTC. Amino acids: CASTDRGGYTF.

V and J are TRBV7-9 and TRBJ2-3, with D possibly matching TRBD2 (6 bases). Trimming took 3 bases from V and 3 from J, leaving 10 bases between them. CDR1 and CDR2 (germline): SEHNR, FQNEAQ (reference sequence). The CDR3 has 14 amino acids. The CDR3 DNA sequence: TGTGCCAGCAGCTTTGGGGGAGGTACAGATACGCAGTATTTT. Residues: CASSFGGGTDTQYF.

The CDR3 coding sequence is TGTGCCAGCTCACCACAGGGGGCTGAGCAGTTCTTC. Its translation: CASSPQGAEQFF. The chain links TRBV18 to TRBJ2-1; TRBD1 aligns across 7 bases. This CDR3 is 12 amino acids long. The germline V gene encodes CDR1 KGHSH and CDR2 LQKENI. V trimming: 1 base; J trimming: 9 bases; junction bases outside the gene matches: 0.

The chain has TRBV27 and TRBJ2-7; TRBD1 matches at 7 bases. This CDR3 has 15 residues. V lost 3 bases and J lost 2; bases outside the gene matches: 7. From germline, CDR1 is MNHEY and CDR2 SMNVEV (reference sequence). The CDR3 spells CASSLALTGTYEQYF. The CDR3 nucleotides read TGTGCCAGCAGTTTGGCGTTGACAGGGACCTACGAGCAGTACTTC.

The chain couples TRBV4-2 to TRBJ2-5, with a weak D call TRBD1 (6 bases). CDR3 length: 17 residues. Trimming removed 2 bases from V and 2 bases from J, with 18 bases in between. Germline lookup yields CDR1 LGHNA and CDR2 YNFKEQ. The CDR3 is CASSQTGGTSIQETQYF. The CDR3 nucleotides are TGTGCCAGCAGCCAAACGGGTGGGACATCGATACAAGAGACCCAGTACTTC.

The CDR3 protein is CASSSGDREDEQYF. The CDR3, as DNA: TGTGCCAGCAGCTCAGGAGACAGGGAAGACGAGCAGTACTTC. The chain has TRBV5-4 and TRBJ2-7; 7 positions match TRBD1. The CDR3 consists of 14 residues. The trim removed 3 bases at V and 5 bases at J, leaving 8 bases unmatched. Germline V gene sequence: CDR1 SGHNT, CDR2 YYREEE (reference sequence).

With respect to this clone: Germline is not matched at one junction end, which may reflect a read error. This rearrangement joins TRBV7-7 to TRBJ2-7; TRBD2 agrees at 8 bases. Germline CDR1 SSHAT, CDR2 FNYEAQ (reference sequence). The CDR3 sequence is 15 residues long. CDR3 nucleotide sequence: TGTGCTAGCAGCTTAGGCGCGGGAGGACTTTACGAGCAGTACTTC. This codes for CASSLGAGGLYEQYF.

This clone showed up just once. The chain carries TRBV24-1 and TRBJ2-7; D may be TRBD2 (6 bases). Trimming stripped 1 base from V and 7 bases from J, with 13 bases between. The CDR3 consists of 14 residues. CDR1 and CDR2 from the germline V gene are KGHDR and SFDVKD. CDR3 sequence: CATSDLGQGGEQYF. The CDR3 nucleotides are TGTGCCACCAGTGATTTAGGGCAGGGAGGAGAGCAGTACTTC.

The chain couples TRBV18 to TRBJ2-7; 7 bases are shared with TRBD2. CDR1 and CDR2 from the germline V gene are KGHSH and LQKENI. V lost 2 bases to trimming and J lost 0 bases; unmatched junction nucleotides: 7. The CDR3 contains 16 residues. CDR3 nucleotide sequence: TGTGCCAGCTCACCATTTGTGGGCGGGAGCTCCTACGAGCAGTACTTC. It translates to CASSPFVGGSSYEQYF. The complete variable domain, with remaining parts taken from reference TRBV18 and TRBJ2-7, reads NAGVMQNPRHLVRRRGQEARLRCSPMKGHSHVYWYRQLPEEGLKFMVYLQKENIIDESGMPKERFSAEFPKEGPSILRIQQVVRGDSAAYFCASSPFVGGSSYEQYFGPGTRLTVT.

The V call is TRBV11-3, the J call TRBJ2-3; no clear D. V was trimmed by 5 bases and J by 4 bases, leaving 10 bases between them. The germline gives CDR1 SGHNT, CDR2 YENEEA. The CDR3 consists of 13 residues. The CDR3 DNA reads as TGTGCCAGCAGCCCCCAGGTTTCAGATACGCAGTATTTT. Amino acids: CASSPQVSDTQYF. The full variable domain, completed using reference TRBV11-3 and TRBJ2-3, is EAGVVQSPRYKIIEKKQPVAFWCNPISGHNTLYWYLQNLGQGPELLIRYENEEAVDDSQLPKDRFSAERLKGVDSTLKIQPAELGDSAVYLCASSPQVSDTQYFGPGTRLTVL.

V and J are TRBV20-1 and TRBJ2-6; 7 positions agree with TRBD1. Germline V gene data show CDR1 as DFQATT and CDR2 as SNEGSKA (reference sequence). The CDR3 spans 15 residues. V lost 3 bases and J lost 0; bases outside the gene matches: 2. The DNA for the CDR3 is TGCAGTGCTAGTACAGGGGTCTCTGGGGCCAACGTCCTGACTTTC. Its translation: CSASTGVSGANVLTF.

The chain couples TRBV4-1 to TRBJ2-7; the match to TRBD1 covers 7 bases. The CDR3 sequence is 14 residues long. Trimming cost V 1 base and J 5 bases; bases outside gene matches: 5. Per germline, CDR1 MGHRA and CDR2 YSYEKL. This chain's CDR3 is CASSQVPGGNEQYF. Written as DNA, the CDR3 is TGCGCCAGCAGCCAAGTACCAGGGGGAAACGAGCAGTACTTC.

The chain recombines TRBV12-3 or TRBV12-4 with TRBJ2-4, with 8 bases fitting TRBD1. This CDR3 has 13 residues. The trim removed 6 bases at V and 8 bases at J, leaving 6 bases unmatched. This CDR3 reads CASSSDRGHIQYF. The CDR3, as DNA: TGTGCCAGCAGCTCCGACAGGGGTCACATTCAGTACTTC.

This clone has only a few counts. This sequence joins TRBV7-2 and TRBJ2-7, with 10 positions matching TRBD2. Germline CDR1 SGHTA, CDR2 FQGNSA. The CDR3 has 14 residues. Unmatched junction bases numbered 3, after V lost 2 bases and J lost 5 bases. CDR3 amino acids: CASSLLSGRDEQYF. In DNA, the CDR3 is TGTGCCAGCAGCTTATTAAGCGGGAGGGACGAGCAGTACTTC.